This passage covers 15 T cell receptor beta chains from one sample sequenced in a study of cytomegalovirus exposure and HLA in healthy donors. Amplification used 60 Vbeta primers and 13 Jbeta primers. The repertoire was sequenced with immunoSEQ multiplex PCR; TCRdb's copy has only in-frame clones and lacks some. This sample has some 120,000 clones, with over 80% found just once. The sample consisted of PBMCs. These receptors originate from a young man in good health and CMV-seropositive.

This sequence joins TRBV6-5 and TRBJ2-5, with 9 positions matching TRBD2. With 1 base clipped from V and 10 bases from J, the junction kept 7 bases outside the gene matches. The CDR3 contains 14 residues. Looked up from germline, CDR1 is MNHEY and CDR2 is SVGAGI. The CDR3 reads CASSYWASGDHQYF. The CDR3 region has the DNA TGTGCCAGCAGTTACTGGGCTAGCGGGGATCACCAGTACTTC.

J is TRBJ1-1 and V is TRBV19; TRBD1 matches at 8 bases. This CDR3 has 16 residues. CDR1 is LNHDA, CDR2 SQIVND, per germline (reference sequence). V was pared by 2 bases and J by 4 bases, with 9 bases of the junction left unmatched. DNA for the CDR3: TGTGCCAGTAGTATATTACCCATCACAGGGGGCACTGAAGCTTTCTTT. It translates to CASSILPITGGTEAFF.

This rearrangement joins TRBV29-1 to TRBJ2-5, with a possible D match to TRBD1 (5 bases). V lost 6 bases to trimming and J lost 3 bases, with 14 bases between them. CDR1 is SQVTM and CDR2 is ANQGSEA in the germline V gene. The CDR3 loop spans 13 amino acids. CDR3 sequence (DNA): TGCAGCGTCCGGACACGCTTCAAAGAGACCCAGTACTTC. Translation gives CSVRTRFKETQYF.

The chain combines TRBV5-1 with TRBJ2-1; 9 bases line up with TRBD2. The CDR3 has 15 amino acids. Germline V lookup: CDR1 SGHRS, CDR2 YFSETQ. J lost 0 bases, V lost 7 bases, and 5 bases had no gene match. This chain's CDR3 is CASGAGGSSYNEQFF. Here the CDR3 DNA reads TGCGCCAGCGGAGCGGGGGGTAGCTCCTACAATGAGCAGTTCTTC.

The chain recombines TRBV9 with TRBJ2-7; TRBD1 aligns across 8 bases. CDR3 size: 16 residues. Trimming removed 3 bases from V and 3 bases from J; junction bases left unmatched: 11. Per the germline V gene, CDR1 is SGDLS and CDR2 is YYNGEE. In DNA form, the CDR3 reads TGTGCCAGCAGCGGTACCGGGACAGGTTCTTTCTACGAGCAGTACTTC. Translation gives CASSGTGTGSFYEQYF.

The chain is built from TRBV2 and TRBJ1-6; a weak D match, TRBD1 (6 bases). Germline loops: CDR1 SNHLY, CDR2 FYNNEI. The ends were cut back, 11 bases at V and 9 bases at J, with 17 bases in the middle. CDR3 size: 13 residues. The CDR3 region has the DNA TGTGCCGGAACGGGACACGGTATTTCACCCCTCCACTTT. This codes for CAGTGHGISPLHF.

This clone was recorded only once. The chain combines TRBV4-1 with TRBJ1-2, with a weak D call TRBD1 (5 bases). V gave up 0 bases and J gave up 3 bases, with 11 bases separating them. Germline CDR1 is MGHRA and CDR2 is YSYEKL. There are 15 residues in the CDR3. CDR3 loop: CASSQDPGVDYGYTF. The DNA of the CDR3 is TGCGCCAGCAGCCAAGATCCGGGGGTTGACTATGGCTACACCTTC.

V is TRBV4-1 and J is TRBJ1-5; D not certain. Trimming took 4 bases from V and 2 from J, leaving 21 bases between them. The germline gives CDR1 MGHRA, CDR2 YSYEKL. This CDR3 is 18 amino acids long. The CDR3 sequence is CASSPVLGMVEGNQPQHF. CDR3 coding DNA: TGCGCCAGCAGCCCAGTCTTAGGTATGGTAGAGGGCAATCAGCCCCAGCATTTT.

The chain uses TRBV28 and TRBJ2-5; 8 bases match TRBD2. This CDR3 contains 15 residues. The V segment lost 3 bases and the J segment 2 bases; nucleotides outside the gene matches: 5. Germline V lookup: CDR1 MDHEN, CDR2 SYDVKM. CDR3 sequence (DNA): TGTGCCAGCAGTTTTGCGGGGGGCCAACAAGAGACCCAGTACTTC. Its translation: CASSFAGGQQETQYF.

The DNA of the CDR3 is TGTGCCAGTAGTAACAGTTTAAATTCACCCCTCCACTTT. Translation: CASSNSLNSPLHF. This rearrangement joins TRBV19 to TRBJ1-6, with no clear D. In germline, CDR1 is LNHDA, CDR2 SQIVND (reference sequence). V was cut by 4 bases and J by 7 bases, with 8 bases left in between. The CDR3 contains 13 residues.

This sequence joins TRBV1 and TRBJ2-3; the table calls TRBD2, which could not be checked here. TRBV1 is annotated as a pseudogene. This CDR3 region has 16 residues. CDR3 in DNA: TGCACCAGCAGCCAAGTGACGCGGGGGGGCCCAGATACGCAGTATTTT. It yields the protein CTSSQVTRGGPDTQYF.

The chain recombines TRBV30 with TRBJ2-1; D is possibly TRBD2 (5 bases). The CDR3 consists of 13 residues. Trimming took off 2 bases at V and 9 bases at J, with 14 bases between the two ends. Germline V gene lookup returns CDR1 GTSNPN and CDR2 SVGIG (reference sequence). CDR3 nucleotide sequence: TGTGCCTGGAGTCTTGTAGCCGGAGGTGAGCAGTTCTTC. It codes for CAWSLVAGGEQFF.

This clone appeared a single time. The rearrangement links TRBV30 to TRBJ1-6, with TRBD1 as a possible D gene (5 bases). Germline CDR1 reads GTSNPN; CDR2 reads SVGIG (reference sequence). Between the trimmed V and J ends, which lost 2 bases and 5 bases, there was a span of 7 bases. The CDR3 has 13 amino acids. CDR3 sequence reads: CAWSTQDNSPLHF. The CDR3 coding sequence is TGTGCCTGGAGTACACAGGATAATTCACCCCTCCACTTT.

Only a few counts were recorded for this clone. The chain employs TRBV19 and TRBJ2-1; 10 bases fit TRBD2. The germline V gene encodes CDR1 LNHDA and CDR2 SQIVND (reference sequence). The CDR3 is 16 amino acids. The V gene end was trimmed by 4 bases and the J gene end by 4 bases; junction bases not matched to a gene: 7. For the CDR3, the DNA is TGTGCCAGTAGTAGAAATAGCGGGGGGCGATACAATGAGCAGTTCTTC. Translated: CASSRNSGGRYNEQFF.

The rearrangement links TRBV6-5 to TRBJ1-5; D unclear. This CDR3 contains 13 residues. V was shortened by 0 bases and J by 7 bases, with 7 bases between the two germline ends. The germline V gene encodes CDR1 MNHEY and CDR2 SVGAGI. CDR3: CASSYSSGQPQHF. In DNA form, the CDR3 reads TGTGCCAGCAGTTACTCTTCCGGGCAGCCCCAGCATTTT.